This paragraph reports one T cell receptor beta chain. Clones were read by immunoSEQ multiplex PCR, and TCRdb kept only the in-frame ones, dropping some. This sample has about 150,000 clones, with about 90% found just once. The sample belongs to a study of control samples from healthy donors and cancer patients. The CDR3 has 15 residues. Trimming removed 0 bases from V and 0 bases from J, with 4 bases in between. Germline V gene lookup returns CDR1 SGDLS and CDR2 YYNGEE. This TCR was sampled from a woman between 40 and 50 years old in good health. The material sequenced was blood. The rearrangement links TRBV9 to TRBJ2-6, with D unresolved. The CDR3 protein is CASSVVSSGANVLTF. DNA for the CDR3: TGTGCCAGCAGCGTAGTGTCCTCTGGGGCCAACGTCCTGACTTTC.